This T cell receptor (beta chain) was identified during a study of blood T cell repertoires in COVID-19. On the study more broadly: From the United States, Italy and Spain came samples of acute and convalescent COVID-19. Sources were T cells, B-cell-depleted T cells, or PBMCs; the material itself was cDNA or gDNA.

Per the original data handling: From reference gene primer amplification, estimates of nucleated cell counts were derived. Using immunoSEQ multiplex PCR, the repertoire was profiled, and TCRdb retains in-frame clones only, with some absent. V, J and clone size derive from that table, while D and trimming were established from the DNA sequence. The sample consists of roughly 320,000 clones, 85% to 90% of them appearing once. Seattle's cohort entered during active infection and was followed longitudinally. The CDR3 contains 16 residues. After removal of 5 bases from V and 3 bases from J, the junction contained 9 bases not matched to a gene. The germline CDR1 and CDR2 sequences are WNHNN and SYGVQD (reference sequence).

The clonotype was recovered from a woman in her 50s with COVID-19, enrolled during active disease. The sequencing input was peripheral blood. The chain couples TRBV10-1 to TRBJ2-1; 8 positions agree with TRBD2. Written as DNA, the CDR3 is TGCGCCAGCAGTAATTTAGCGGGGAAGAGCTACAATGAGCAGTTCTTC. Its translation is CASSNLAGKSYNEQFF.